This T cell receptor (beta chain) emerged from a study of Graves' ophthalmopathy and Graves' hyperthyroidism. The overall study: Peripheral blood (taken before any treatment) was collected at initial diagnosis.

Investigators amplified TCR beta CDR3 regions from RNA transcripts. After a first-round RT-PCR with HTBI primers, a second-round multiplex PCR was run. TCRdb reprocessed the multiplex PCR reads with MiXCR, giving one entry per CDR3 protein. The sample includes about 400,000 distinct CDR3 sequences, about 18% of them seen just once. This clonotype came up many times. Other autoimmune diseases, uncontrolled infections, pregnancy or lactation excluded patients from enrollment. Per germline, CDR1 SGHTA and CDR2 FQGNSA. This CDR3 has 14 residues. The V and J ends lost 5 bases and 3 bases respectively, with 14 bases between them.

The clonotype originates from a woman aged 18-29 years with Graves' ophthalmopathy. Specimen: peripheral blood. The chain carries TRBV7-2 and TRBJ2-7; D might be TRBD1 (6 bases). Written as DNA, the CDR3 is TGTGCCAGCAGCCGTGGGGGCCCACTCTACGAGCAGTACTTC. Translation: CASSRGGPLYEQYF.